This T cell receptor (beta chain) originates from a study of T cells after yellow fever vaccination. MiXCR, applied by TCRdb to the 5' RACE reads, yields one record per CDR3 protein. Of 350,000 or so distinct CDR3 sequences in the sample, roughly 8.3% are singletons; the top ten hold 17%. V lost 5 bases to trimming and J lost 9 bases; unmatched junction nucleotides: 6. CDR1 and CDR2 (germline): SEHNR, FQNEAQ (reference sequence). This CDR3 comprises 14 residues. V is TRBV7-9 and J is TRBJ2-1, with 11 bases aligning to TRBD1. The material was PBMCs, obtained around 45 days after the first yellow fever vaccination. This TCR was sampled from a young man who received the YFV17D yellow fever vaccine. The CDR3 loop reads CASSQGTGGAEQFF. CDR3 coding DNA: TGTGCCAGCAGCCAAGGGACAGGGGGGGCTGAGCAGTTCTTC.